The entry below describes one T cell receptor (beta chain). No count is recorded, yet this clonotype rates as medium-sized (0.01 to 0.1%) from its frequency. The target of this receptor is not known. This record comes from a study of T cell clusters in autoimmune cytopenias (dated by TCRdb to about 2019). In terms of the full investigation: The median TRB sequencing depth was more than 40,000 reads per sample, and the median number of distinct TRB clonotypes was around 2,200 per sample. The study was designed to test whether a disease-specific immune repertoire signature usable as a blood-based biomarker is carried by autoimmune cytopenia patients. Alongside healthy, CLL and autoimmune hepatitis controls, autoimmune cytopenia patients had their peripheral blood TRB and IGH repertoires sequenced at active disease and again during treatment follow-up.

TRB amplification used approximately 250 ng of peripheral blood genomic DNA, approximately 41,000 genome equivalents, per sample. Including the terminal cysteine and phenylalanine, the CDR3 comprises 15 residues. The entry carries no DNA sequence. Based on the germline V gene, the CDR1 and CDR2 sequences are KGHSH and LQKENI. What the research found in general, with its limitations: The GLIPH analysis suggested a lack of physiological T cell clusters in primary autoimmune cytopenia patients, since some 50 clusters were exclusive to healthy donors whereas about 17 were exclusive to patients. In the comparison of secondary cytopenia with CLL, no cluster-lack signature showed up, apparently because the dominant lymphoma-associated repertoire masked the signature. Shifts in the TRB repertoire, including less even repertoires in secondary cytopenia and CLL, were mostly a reflection of lymphoma bias and not of autoimmunity. The T cell clusters were only ever defined in silico, so experimental validation of their functional role was still needed. Compared with active autoimmune hepatitis patients, healthy donors had almost three times as many exclusive TRB clusters, a finding consistent with an autoimmunity-wide signature.

TRB rearrangements were amplified by multiplex PCR following a touch-down protocol, with the TRB-A and TRB-B primer pools mixed in one tube. Two consecutive PCR reactions with Phusion HS II polymerase added Illumina adapters and sample indices to the amplicons. Amplicons were gel-purified with the NucleoSpin Gel and PCR Clean-up kit, then quantified by Qubit and quality-checked on an Agilent 2100 Bioanalyzer. Sequencing of the libraries was done on an Illumina MiSeq with paired-end, single-indexed, 600-cycle runs. Per the original workflow: MiXCR version 2.1.12, together with the default MiXCR reference library, was used to align and assemble the TRB reads. A clone was defined by each unique CDR3 nucleotide sequence, and the analysis included only productive sequences supported by at least two reads. Repertoire diversity was assessed with alpha-parameterized diversity profiles (alpha 0 to 5), including the Shannon (alpha 1) and Simpson (alpha 2) indices, which were computed with an R script. The tcR package was used to compute combinatorial TRB VJ usage, which was then compared between cohorts by principal component analysis with ade4. GLIPH clustering of TCRbeta CDR3s was carried out on cohort pairs matched by age and read depth, and cluster frequencies were compared by Wilcoxon test. TCRdb reprocessed the reads, and each CDR3 protein sequence is entered once, without DNA. The V and J calls and clone size come from TCRdb's table, not from the authors' own analysis. The sample's table covers around 4,000 distinct CDR3 sequences. The ten top clones hold roughly 15% of the sample.

This sequence originates from a human donor with an autoimmune cytopenia or autoimmune hepatitis (not recorded which). The sequencing sample was made of peripheral blood. This chain joins TRBV18 to TRBJ2-3; the TCRdb call, TRBD1, lacks DNA for checking. The CDR3 reads as follows: CASSLGQVSTDTQYF.